The 28 T cell receptor beta chains in this list originate from one sample, sequenced in a study of CD8+ T cells in alopecia areata. Once RNA had been extracted, it was reverse transcribed into cDNA to act as the sequencing template. Clones were read by immunoSEQ multiplex PCR, and TCRdb kept only the in-frame ones, dropping some. This table holds around 100,000 clones, 55% found once. Sequences were obtained from CD4+ T cells sorted from blood. These receptors all stem from a human donor in good health.

The chain employs TRBV13 and TRBJ2-3; 11 positions agree with TRBD2. The V gene end was trimmed by 4 bases and the J gene end by 3 bases; junction bases not matched to a gene: 12. Germline V gene lookup returns CDR1 PRHDT and CDR2 FYEKMQ (reference sequence). The CDR3 sequence is 18 residues long. The CDR3 spells CASSSPIGGLAETDTQYF. The DNA of the CDR3 is TGTGCCAGCAGCTCCCCCATTGGGGGACTAGCGGAAACAGATACGCAGTATTTT.

V is TRBV30 and J is TRBJ1-5; possible D gene TRBD1, 5 bases. V lost 5 bases and J 4 bases, leaving 12 bases between the germline ends. The CDR3 extends over 13 amino acids. Germline V CDR1 and CDR2: GTSNPN, SVGIG (reference sequence). CDR3 amino acids: CAWGGGTNQPQHF. The CDR3 nucleotides are TGTGCCTGGGGGGGAGGGACTAATCAGCCCCAGCATTTT.

The rearrangement joins TRBV6-5 to TRBJ2-5, with D possibly being TRBD1 (5 bases). The CDR3 totals 15 residues. Germline CDR1 MNHEY, CDR2 SVGAGI. V lost 2 bases, J lost 2 bases, and 12 bases lay in between. Here the CDR3 DNA reads TGTGCCAGCAGTTACCAGGGTAGAGAACAAGAGACCCAGTACTTC. As protein: CASSYQGREQETQYF.

This chain uses TRBV18 with TRBJ2-7; a weak D match, TRBD2 (7 bases). The CDR3 covers 15 residues. Germline V gene lookup returns CDR1 KGHSH and CDR2 LQKENI. The V end was cut by 2 bases, the J end by 5 bases, with 16 bases between. The CDR3 sequence: CASSPVGGGLDEQYF. CDR3 DNA sequence: TGTGCCAGCTCACCAGTTGGGGGGGGCCTTGACGAGCAGTACTTC.

J is TRBJ1-4 and V is TRBV25-1, with D uncertain. Trimming took 5 bases from V and 5 from J, leaving 9 bases between them. Germline V lookup: CDR1 MGHDK, CDR2 SYGVNS. The CDR3 sequence is 13 residues long. In nucleotides, the CDR3 is TGTGCCAGCAGTCCCCCGCAGAATGAAAAACTGTTTTTT. Translated, it gives CASSPPQNEKLFF.

This clone was counted a few times. The rearrangement links TRBV20-1 to TRBJ2-5; D remains ambiguous. V was cut by 6 bases and J by 2 bases, with 7 bases left in between. Germline V gene sequence: CDR1 DFQATT, CDR2 SNEGSKA (reference sequence). The length of the CDR3 is 11 residues. DNA for the CDR3: TGCAGTGCCCGGCGGCAAGAGACCCAGTACTTC. As protein: CSARRQETQYF.

This chain links TRBV29-1 with TRBJ2-5, with 11 bases identical to TRBD2. This CDR3 is 13 amino acids long. In germline, CDR1 is SQVTM, CDR2 ANQGSEA. V lost 6 bases and J lost 4; bases outside the gene matches: 4. The CDR3 DNA sequence: TGCAGCGTCGCGACTAGCGGGACAGAGACCCAGTACTTC. Protein product: CSVATSGTETQYF.

This clone was seen more than once but under ten times. The rearrangement uses TRBV10-3 and TRBJ2-1; D is unresolved. CDR3 length: 15 amino acids. Trimming removed 4 bases from V and 4 bases from J, with 14 bases in between. Germline loops: CDR1 ENHRY, CDR2 SYGVKD. The chain's CDR3 is CAISAKGQRYNEQFF. CDR3 in DNA: TGTGCCATCAGTGCCAAGGGTCAGAGGTACAATGAGCAGTTCTTC.

This chain's CDR3 is CASSLGGTYTDTQYF. CDR3 DNA: TGTGCCAGCAGCTTGGGCGGCACCTACACAGATACGCAGTATTTT. This chain links TRBV7-3 with TRBJ2-3; D is undetermined. Germline V gives CDR1 SGHTA, CDR2 FQGTGA. Trimming left V 3 bases short and J 2 bases short, with 12 bases between. The CDR3 has 15 residues.

J is TRBJ2-1 and V is TRBV30, with D tentatively TRBD2 (6 bases). Germline CDR1 reads GTSNPN; CDR2 reads SVGIG (reference sequence). The CDR3 has 11 residues. Trimming shortened V by 4 bases and J by 10 bases, and 11 bases separated the two germline ends. The CDR3 DNA is TGTGCCTGGACAGGGACTGGGGAGCAGTTCTTC. Amino acid sequence: CAWTGTGEQFF.

V gene TRBV7-9 combines with J gene TRBJ2-5; weak D call: TRBD2 (6 bases). V was trimmed by 4 bases and J by 3 bases, leaving 12 bases between them. The length of the CDR3 is 14 residues. The V gene's germline CDR1 is SEHNR and CDR2 FQNEAQ (reference sequence). Here the CDR3 reads CASSSNSGKETQYF. CDR3 nucleotides: TGTGCCAGCAGCTCCAATAGCGGCAAAGAGACCCAGTACTTC.

The chain couples TRBV28 to TRBJ2-7, with 9 bases that match TRBD2. The V segment lost 2 bases and the J segment 3 bases; nucleotides outside the gene matches: 5. The CDR3 totals 15 residues. Per the germline V gene, CDR1 is MDHEN and CDR2 is SYDVKM. The CDR3 DNA sequence: TGTGCCAGCAGTTTAGGCGGGGGGGCCCACTACGAGCAGTACTTC. This codes for CASSLGGGAHYEQYF.

The chain couples TRBV30 to TRBJ1-6; D unresolved. Germline V CDR1 and CDR2: GTSNPN, SVGIG (reference sequence). The CDR3 contains 13 residues. Trimming pared 3 bases from V and 5 bases from J, leaving 8 bases between. CDR3 in DNA: TGTGCCTGGAGACAGAGAGATAATTCACCCCTCCACTTT. Translating it yields CAWRQRDNSPLHF. Combining the CDR3 with reference TRBV30 and TRBJ1-6 gives the whole variable domain SQTIHQWPATLVQPVGSPLSLECTVEGTSNPNLYWYRQAAGRGLQLLFYSVGIGQISSEVPQNLSASRPQDRQFILSSKKLLLSDSGFYLCAWRQRDNSPLHFGNGTRLTVT.

The chain is built from TRBV30 and TRBJ2-3; TRBD1 matches 8 bases. The CDR3 runs to 13 residues. Germline CDR1 GTSNPN, CDR2 SVGIG (reference sequence). J was trimmed by 3 bases and V by 4 bases; bases with no gene match: 3. CDR3 residues: CAWTRTGTDTQYF. DNA for the CDR3: TGTGCCTGGACAAGGACAGGGACAGATACGCAGTATTTT.

The chain has TRBV29-1 and TRBJ1-4; TRBD1 aligns across 8 bases. The V gene end was trimmed by 6 bases and the J gene end by 5 bases; junction bases not matched to a gene: 8. The CDR3 runs 14 residues. CDR1 SQVTM and CDR2 ANQGSEA come from the germline V gene. CDR3 nucleotide sequence: TGCAGCGTGGCAGGGGGCTCCTTCAATGAAAAACTGTTTTTT. Translation gives CSVAGGSFNEKLFF. Full variable domain (outside the CDR3, taken from reference TRBV29-1 and TRBJ1-4): SAVISQKPSRDICQRGTSLTIQCQVDSQVTMMFWYRQQPGQSLTLIATANQGSEATYESGFVIDKFPISRPNLTFSTLTVSNMSPEDSSIYLCSVAGGSFNEKLFFGSGTQLSVL.

The chain is built from TRBV6-1 and TRBJ1-2; the D is unclear. The V end was cut by 2 bases, the J end by 3 bases, with 16 bases between. CDR1 MNHNS and CDR2 SASEGT come from the germline V gene. This CDR3 comprises 16 residues. The CDR3 DNA sequence: TGTGCCAGCAGTGAACCCTCCCTGGCTTACTACTATGGCTACACCTTC. Translated, it gives CASSEPSLAYYYGYTF.

V and J are TRBV6-6 and TRBJ2-2, with D unresolved. In germline, CDR1 is MNHNY, CDR2 SVGAGI (reference sequence). V lost 6 bases and J lost 5, with 10 bases in between. The CDR3 is made up of 13 amino acids. The CDR3 loop is CASSPGWTGELFF. The CDR3 nucleotides read TGTGCCAGCAGCCCCGGGTGGACCGGGGAGCTGTTTTTT.

The chain recombines TRBV5-6 with TRBJ1-5; D gene unclear. Germline lookup yields CDR1 SGHDT and CDR2 YYEEEE. V was clipped by 2 bases and J by 4 bases, with 7 bases between them. The CDR3 has 13 residues. In DNA form, the CDR3 reads TGTGCCAGCAGCTTAGGGTGGAATCAGCCCCAGCATTTT. Translated: CASSLGWNQPQHF.

The V gene is TRBV11-2, the J gene TRBJ2-7, with TRBD1 matching over 8 bases. The trim removed 5 bases at V and 2 bases at J, leaving 8 bases unmatched. The CDR3 length is 15 residues. The germline CDR1 and CDR2 sequences are SGHAT and FQNNGV. Written as DNA, the CDR3 is TGTGCCAGCAGCGCCGGGACAGGACCAGCCTACGAGCAGTACTTC. This gives the protein CASSAGTGPAYEQYF.

The rearrangement links TRBV29-1 to TRBJ2-5, with a weak D call TRBD2 (5 bases). The V end was cut by 2 bases, the J end by 4 bases, with 11 bases between. Germline assignment: CDR1 SQVTM and CDR2 ANQGSEA. The CDR3 is made up of 13 amino acids. CDR3 sequence (DNA): TGCAGCGTTGAAAACGGGGAGAGAGAGACCCAGTACTTC. Translated: CSVENGERETQYF. Based on the CDR3 plus reference TRBV29-1 and TRBJ2-5, the full variable domain is SAVISQKPSRDICQRGTSLTIQCQVDSQVTMMFWYRQQPGQSLTLIATANQGSEATYESGFVIDKFPISRPNLTFSTLTVSNMSPEDSSIYLCSVENGERETQYFGPGTRLLVL.

This chain joins TRBV30 and TRBJ1-1; no definite D call. V was shortened by 0 bases and J by 4 bases, with 12 bases between the two germline ends. Germline-derived CDR1 and CDR2 are GTSNPN and SVGIG (reference sequence). The CDR3 extends over 14 amino acids. In DNA form, the CDR3 reads TGTGCCTGGAGTGTTTCTCTGGGTGTCACTGAAGCTTTCTTT. Protein product: CAWSVSLGVTEAFF.

For the CDR3, the DNA is TGTGCCAGCAGTGAAGAGGGGGAGCAGTTCTTC. This gives the protein CASSEEGEQFF. The chain links TRBV2 to TRBJ2-1, with D maybe TRBD1 (5 bases). This CDR3 comprises 11 residues. V was shortened by 1 base and J by 10 bases, with 5 bases between the two germline ends. The V gene's germline CDR1 is SNHLY and CDR2 FYNNEI.

The V and J genes are TRBV30 and TRBJ2-5; no firm D call. Germline loops: CDR1 GTSNPN, CDR2 SVGIG (reference sequence). The V and J ends lost 2 bases and 2 bases respectively, with 9 bases between them. This CDR3 is built from 13 residues. The CDR3 loop is CAWSLGLQETQYF. CDR3 in DNA: TGTGCCTGGAGTCTAGGGTTACAAGAGACCCAGTACTTC.

This sequence joins TRBV6-5 and TRBJ2-6; D may be TRBD2 (6 bases). In germline, CDR1 is MNHEY, CDR2 SVGAGI. This CDR3 has 15 amino acids. Trimming removed 1 base from V and 4 bases from J, with 8 bases in between. CDR3 loop: CASSYWEAGANVLTF. The DNA for the CDR3 is TGTGCCAGCAGTTACTGGGAGGCGGGGGCCAACGTCCTGACTTTC.

This clone was counted between two and nine times. CDR3 region: CASSYDRVGTGELFF. CDR3 coding DNA: TGTGCCAGCAGTTATGACAGGGTCGGGACCGGGGAGCTGTTTTTT. The chain joins TRBV28 to TRBJ2-2; 7 positions agree with TRBD1. This CDR3 has 15 amino acids. Germline values: CDR1 MDHEN, CDR2 SYDVKM. V trimming: 4 bases; J trimming: 5 bases; junction bases outside the gene matches: 7.

The V gene is TRBV5-1, the J gene TRBJ2-3; 12 bases align to TRBD1. Germline values: CDR1 SGHRS, CDR2 YFSETQ. With V trimmed by 3 bases and J by 4 bases, 3 bases remained unmatched. The CDR3 has 15 amino acids. CDR3 nucleotides: TGCGCCAGCAGCTCCGGGACAGGGGGCCCAGATACGCAGTATTTT. Its translation is CASSSGTGGPDTQYF.

Only a few counts were recorded for this clone. The V call is TRBV7-8, the J call TRBJ2-7; 7 positions agree with TRBD2. The J segment lost 3 bases and the V segment lost 4 bases, leaving 3 bases of the junction unmatched. The CDR3 loop spans 13 amino acids. Germline CDR1 SGHVS, CDR2 FQNEAQ. The CDR3 coding sequence is TGTGCCAGCAGCTCGGGACTAAACTACGAGCAGTACTTC. It is translated as CASSSGLNYEQYF.

Worth noting for this clone: The same CDR3 is also encoded by other DNA sequences in this sample. The chain joins TRBV7-8 to TRBJ2-7, with D possibly matching TRBD1 (6 bases). V shed 1 base and J shed 2 bases, with 6 bases lying between them. Germline V gene sequence: CDR1 SGHVS, CDR2 FQNEAQ. The CDR3 has 13 amino acids. The CDR3 sequence is CASSLDRAYEQYF. In DNA form, the CDR3 reads TGTGCCAGCAGCTTAGACAGGGCCTACGAGCAGTACTTC.